The source of this T cell receptor beta chain is a study of blood T cell repertoires in COVID-19. Across the study: In each case, the material was cDNA or gDNA derived from T cells, B-cell-depleted T cells, or PBMCs.

Under the authors' procedure: Amplifying reference gene primers gave estimates of nucleated cell counts. The assay was immunoSEQ multiplex PCR, and TCRdb's table has in-frame clones only and misses some. The D gene and trimming were derived from the DNA, and the V and J assignments and clone size from that table. The sample contains 250,000 to 350,000 clones, 80% to 90% of which appear only once. Germline lookup yields CDR1 GTSNPN and CDR2 SVGIG (reference sequence). V was pared by 0 bases and J by 10 bases, with 9 bases of the junction left unmatched. The CDR3 sequence is 16 residues long. This sequence was found in a woman aged 70-85 years with COVID-19, enrolled during active disease. The sequenced material came from peripheral blood. The V call is TRBV30, the J call TRBJ1-6, with 10 bases aligning to TRBD1. CDR3 DNA sequence: TGTGCCTGGAGTGTACGCGACAGGGGGCGACGGTCACCCCTCCACTTT. Translated: CAWSVRDRGRRSPLHF.